A single sample is the source of the 16 T cell receptor beta chains below, sequenced in a study of CD4 T cells in relation to SARS-CoV-2 and coronaviruses. Using immunoSEQ multiplex PCR, the repertoire was profiled, and TCRdb retains in-frame clones only, with some absent. The sample holds 36,000 or so clones, over 65% seen once. These receptors are not linked to any known antigen. Sequencing was done on a sample of memory CD4+ T cells from PBMCs, cultured in vitro. All receptors come from an adult with COVID-19.

The chain has TRBV18 and TRBJ2-7; 12 bases line up with TRBD2. Germline V gives CDR1 KGHSH, CDR2 LQKENI. Trimming at V came to 0 bases and at J to 6 bases, leaving 6 bases not matched to a gene. The CDR3 length is 16 residues. CDR3 sequence (DNA): TGTGCCAGCTCACCACCCGGACTAGCGGGACACTCCGAGCAGTACTTC. This translates into CASSPPGLAGHSEQYF.

The V gene is TRBV2, the J gene TRBJ1-5; D is unclear. The V gene's germline CDR1 is SNHLY and CDR2 FYNNEI. This CDR3 region has 14 residues. V gave up 4 bases and J gave up 2 bases, with 9 bases separating them. The CDR3 DNA follows: TGTGCCAGCAGTGGCATAAGGGGCAATCAGCCCCAGCATTTT. It yields the protein CASSGIRGNQPQHF.

The chain combines TRBV27 with TRBJ1-2; the D is unclear. This CDR3 spans 14 amino acids. The V and J ends lost 5 bases and 3 bases respectively, with 13 bases between them. The germline V gene has CDR1 MNHEY and CDR2 SMNVEV (reference sequence). DNA for the CDR3: TGTGCCAGCAGTCCGCGACGGACCTACTATGGCTACACCTTC. Amino acids: CASSPRRTYYGYTF.

The rearrangement links TRBV7-2 to TRBJ2-4; D gene unclear. V lost 0 bases and J lost 3, with 0 bases in between. Looked up from germline, CDR1 is SGHTA and CDR2 is FQGNSA. The CDR3 extends over 12 amino acids. The CDR3 spells CASSLAKNIQYF. The CDR3, as DNA: TGTGCCAGCAGCTTAGCCAAAAACATTCAGTACTTC.

This clone occurred a few times. V is TRBV9 and J is TRBJ2-3, with 7 bases aligning to TRBD2. CDR1 and CDR2 (germline): SGDLS, YYNGEE. This CDR3 has 15 amino acids. Trimming removed 0 bases from V and 7 bases from J; junction bases left unmatched: 8. CDR3 DNA sequence: TGTGCCAGCAGCGTAGCTGGCGGGAGTTTTCATACGCAGTATTTT. It is translated as CASSVAGGSFHTQYF. The full variable domain, its missing parts supplied by reference TRBV9 and TRBJ2-3, is DSGVTQTPKHLITATGQRVTLRCSPRSGDLSVYWYQQSLDQGLQFLIQYYNGEERAKGNILERFSAQQFPDLHSELNLSSLELGDSALYFCASSVAGGSFHTQYFGPGTRLTVL.

J is TRBJ2-1 and V is TRBV19; 8 bases are shared with TRBD2. The V gene's germline CDR1 is LNHDA and CDR2 SQIVND (reference sequence). The CDR3 contains 16 residues. Trimming at V came to 6 bases and at J to 4 bases, leaving 11 bases not matched to a gene. The CDR3 nucleotides are TGTGCCAGTAGCAAAAAGCGGGAGTCGGGGTACAATGAGCAGTTCTTC. Amino acids: CASSKKRESGYNEQFF.

The genes are TRBV11-3 and TRBJ2-1; 7 bases agree with TRBD2. There are 16 residues in the CDR3. Per germline, CDR1 SGHNT and CDR2 YENEEA. V lost 1 base, J lost 3 bases, and 6 bases stayed unmatched. CDR3 coding DNA: TGTGCCAGCAGCTTAGGTAGGCGGGAGCTCTACAATGAGCAGTTCTTC. Its translation: CASSLGRRELYNEQFF.

The chain couples TRBV19 to TRBJ2-7; 10 nucleotides match TRBD1. Germline values: CDR1 LNHDA, CDR2 SQIVND (reference sequence). The V gene end was trimmed by 9 bases and the J gene end by 2 bases; junction bases not matched to a gene: 10. The CDR3 runs to 15 residues. CDR3 loop: CASSSGTGDTYEQYF. In DNA form, the CDR3 reads TGTGCCAGCTCGTCGGGGACAGGGGACACCTACGAGCAGTACTTC.

The rearrangement uses TRBV15 and TRBJ2-2; D perhaps matches TRBD1 (5 bases). The germline V and J ends were trimmed by 3 bases and 0 bases, with 11 bases remaining between them. Germline V gene data show CDR1 as LNHNV and CDR2 as YYDKDF (reference sequence). The CDR3 spans 16 residues. CDR3: CATSRGPLTNTGELFF. The CDR3 DNA sequence: TGTGCCACCAGCAGGGGGCCACTCACGAACACCGGGGAGCTGTTTTTT.

This clone was seen more than once but under ten times. V is TRBV7-2 and J is TRBJ2-1; D is possibly TRBD1 (6 bases). The CDR3 covers 15 residues. Trimming removed 2 bases at V and 3 bases at J, with 11 bases between. Per the germline V gene, CDR1 is SGHTA and CDR2 is FQGNSA. CDR3 nucleotide sequence: TGTGCCAGCAGCTTACAGGGGTCACTCTACAATGAGCAGTTCTTC. Its translation: CASSLQGSLYNEQFF.

This chain connects TRBV7-2 to TRBJ2-3, with TRBD1 as a possible D gene (5 bases). V shed 5 bases and J shed 5 bases, with 5 bases lying between them. The CDR3 runs to 11 residues. Germline V CDR1 and CDR2: SGHTA, FQGNSA. CDR3 in DNA: TGTGCCAGCAGCCAGGGAGATACGCAGTATTTT. Its translation: CASSQGDTQYF. Looking up the rest from reference TRBV7-2 and TRBJ2-3 gives the full variable domain: GAGVSQSPSNKVTEKGKDVELRCDPISGHTALYWYRQSLGQGLEFLIYFQGNSAPDKSGLPSDRFSAERTGGSVSTLTIQRTQQEDSAVYLCASSQGDTQYFGPGTRLTVL.

The chain joins TRBV18 to TRBJ2-2; 9 bases align to TRBD2. The V gene end was trimmed by 3 bases and the J gene end by 5 bases; junction bases not matched to a gene: 7. Germline CDR1 reads KGHSH; CDR2 reads LQKENI. There are 16 residues in the CDR3. CDR3: CASSPAGGLRTGELFF. The CDR3 DNA sequence: TGTGCCAGCTCACCGGCGGGAGGGCTTCGGACCGGGGAGCTGTTTTTT.

The rearrangement links TRBV5-1 to TRBJ2-3; 10 nucleotides align to TRBD1. J was trimmed by 7 bases and V by 6 bases; bases with no gene match: 8. Germline values: CDR1 SGHRS, CDR2 YFSETQ. The CDR3 length is 14 residues. The CDR3, as DNA: TGCGCCAGCACCTCGGGGACAGGGGAAAATACGCAGTATTTT. Translating it yields CASTSGTGENTQYF.

The chain uses TRBV10-3 and TRBJ1-6, with D perhaps TRBD1 (5 bases). The V gene's germline CDR1 is ENHRY and CDR2 SYGVKD. V was pared by 2 bases and J by 0 bases, with 11 bases between. The CDR3 is 17 amino acids. CDR3 DNA sequence: TGTGCCATCAGTGAGGCTGCTGGGACCTCCTATAATTCACCCCTCCACTTT. It translates to CAISEAAGTSYNSPLHF.

The chain carries TRBV30 and TRBJ2-2; 12 bases agree with TRBD2. V lost 1 base and J lost 5; bases outside the gene matches: 5. This CDR3 is built from 16 residues. Germline values: CDR1 GTSNPN, CDR2 SVGIG (reference sequence). CDR3 in DNA: TGTGCCTGGAGTGGAGGACTAGCGGGGATAACCGGGGAGCTGTTTTTT. Translation gives CAWSGGLAGITGELFF.

The chain couples TRBV12-5 to TRBJ2-5; tentative D call: TRBD2 (7 bases). V gave up 0 bases and J gave up 4 bases, with 18 bases separating them. The V gene's germline CDR1 is LGHNT and CDR2 FRNRAP. The CDR3 length is 17 residues. CDR3 DNA sequence: TGTGCTAGTGGTTTGGTACGGGGAGGGGCAGGGGCAGAGACCCAGTACTTC. This translates into CASGLVRGGAGAETQYF.